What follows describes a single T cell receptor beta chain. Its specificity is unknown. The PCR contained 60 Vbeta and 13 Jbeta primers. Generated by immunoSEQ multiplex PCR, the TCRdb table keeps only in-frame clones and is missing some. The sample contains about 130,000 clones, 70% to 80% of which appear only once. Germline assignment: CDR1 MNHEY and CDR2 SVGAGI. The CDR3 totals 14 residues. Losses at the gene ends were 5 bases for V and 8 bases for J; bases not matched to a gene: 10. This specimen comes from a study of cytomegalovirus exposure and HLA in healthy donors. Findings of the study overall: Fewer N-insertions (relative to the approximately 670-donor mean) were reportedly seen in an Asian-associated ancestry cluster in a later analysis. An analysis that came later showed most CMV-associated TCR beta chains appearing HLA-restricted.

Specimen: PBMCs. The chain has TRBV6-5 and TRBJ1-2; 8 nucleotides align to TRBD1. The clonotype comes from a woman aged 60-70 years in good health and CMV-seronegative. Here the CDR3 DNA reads TGTGCCAGCAGTACCACAGGGGGGTATCAGGGCTACACCTTC. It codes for CASSTTGGYQGYTF.